These T cell receptor beta chains were read from a single sample in a study of cytomegalovirus exposure and HLA in healthy donors. Assay: immunoSEQ multiplex PCR; the TCRdb copy retains only in-frame clones and omits some. The repertoire has roughly 150,000 clones, roughly 82% of them found once; the top ten carry around 7%. Material for sequencing was PBMCs. All receptors come from a man under 40 in good health and CMV-seronegative. The CDR3 runs from the conserved cysteine through the conserved F or W. The D gene is left open where the match is weak. A clone size is listed for some rows: how often the clone was seen (once, few, many), or a class if it is expanded.

j_call | cdr3_length | v_call | d_call | clone_size | cdr3_nt | cdr3_aa
TRBJ2-7 | 14 | TRBV7-6 | . | . | TGTGCCAGCAGCCTCCGGGACACCTCCTACGAGCAGTACTTC | CASSLRDTSYEQYF
TRBJ2-2 | 15 | TRBV4-2 | . | . | TGTGCCAGCAGCCGTGGGACTCAAGGCACCGGGGAGCTGTTTTTT | CASSRGTQGTGELFF
TRBJ2-7 | 15 | TRBV5-6 | TRBD1 | . | TGTGCCAGCAGCTTGGGACAGGGGCCCTTCTACGAGCAGTACTTC | CASSLGQGPFYEQYF
TRBJ2-1 | 12 | TRBV5-1 | . | . | TGCGCCAGCAGCTTGGAGAGAGATGAGCAGTTCTTC | CASSLERDEQFF
TRBJ1-1 | 13 | TRBV6-1 | . | few | TGTGCCAGCAGTGAATCCCAAGGAGAAGCAGCTTTCTTT | CASSESQGEAAFF
TRBJ2-5 | 15 | TRBV14 | TRBD1 | . | TGTGCCAGCAGCCGAACAGGGGGCGCTCGGGAGACCCAGTACTTC | CASSRTGGARETQYF
TRBJ1-5 | 15 | TRBV30 | TRBD1 | . | TGTGCCTGGAGTGCAGGGGGCGTAGGCAATCAGCCCCAGCATTTT | CAWSAGGVGNQPQHF
TRBJ1-1 | 13 | TRBV28 | . | . | TGTGCCAGCAGTTTACGCGGGGACACTGAAGCTTTCTTT | CASSLRGDTEAFF
TRBJ1-3 | 11 | TRBV6-1 | . | . | TGTGCCAGCACTTCTGGAAACACCATATATTTT | CASTSGNTIYF
TRBJ2-7 | 13 | TRBV2 | . | . | TGTGCCAGCGAAGGACAGACGAACTCCGAGCAGTACTTC | CASEGQTNSEQYF
TRBJ2-1 | 14 | TRBV10-2 | . | . | TGCGCCAGCAGTCTTCGGGAAGAGTCGGACGAGCAGTTCTTC | CASSLREESDEQFF
TRBJ1-1 | 14 | TRBV6-1 | TRBD1 | . | TGTGCCAGCACCGGGGGGGACAGAGGCACTGAAGCTTTCTTT | CASTGGDRGTEAFF
TRBJ1-5 | 14 | TRBV4-1 | . | . | TGCGCCAGCAGCCAAGCCCAGGGCCTTCAGCCCCAGCATTTT | CASSQAQGLQPQHF
TRBJ1-5 | 17 | TRBV19 | TRBD1 | few | TGTGCCAGTACCGGGACAGGGTATCTTCTGAGCAATCAGCCCCAGCATTTT | CASTGTGYLLSNQPQHF
TRBJ2-7 | 15 | TRBV2 | TRBD2 | . | TGTGCCAGCAGGCGACTAGCGCTTGAATCCAACGAGCAGTACTTC | CASRRLALESNEQYF
TRBJ1-5 | 14 | TRBV30 | . | . | TGTGCCTGGAGTTTGGGGCAGGCAAATCAGCCCCAGCATTTT | CAWSLGQANQPQHF
TRBJ1-4 | 14 | TRBV5-1 | . | . | TGCGCCAGCAGCCCTGACAGCTCTAATGAAAAACTGTTTTTT | CASSPDSSNEKLFF
TRBJ2-7 | 15 | TRBV27 | TRBD1 | . | TGTGCCAGCAGTTTATTGACAGGGGGGCCCTACGAGCAGTACTTC | CASSLLTGGPYEQYF
TRBJ1-4 | 15 | TRBV7-8 | . | . | TGTGCCAGCAGCTCCTCAGTTGCAACTAATGAAAAACTGTTTTTT | CASSSSVATNEKLFF
TRBJ1-1 | 15 | TRBV25-1 | TRBD1 | . | TGTGCCAGCAGTGAATACGGGACAGGGGATTTGGGAGCTTTCTTT | CASSEYGTGDLGAFF
TRBJ2-7 | 13 | TRBV5-6 | . | . | TGTGCCAGCAGCCCGGACAGTACCTACGAGCAGTACTTC | CASSPDSTYEQYF
TRBJ2-5 | 14 | TRBV18 | TRBD1 | . | TGTGCCAGCTCCGGACAGGGGGTGCAAGAGACCCAGTACTTC | CASSGQGVQETQYF
TRBJ2-5 | 16 | TRBV5-1 | TRBD2 | once | TGCGCCAGCAGCACCGCCTTAGCGGGGTTTCAAGAGACCCAGTACTTC | CASSTALAGFQETQYF
TRBJ1-2 | 15 | TRBV28 | TRBD1 | . | TGTGCCAGCAGTGCAGGGGGCTTAGCTAACTATGGCTACACCTTC | CASSAGGLANYGYTF
TRBJ2-2 | 15 | TRBV27 | TRBD2 | few | TGTGCCAGCAGTCCTAGCGGGAGAAGTACCGGGGAGCTGTTTTTT | CASSPSGRSTGELFF
TRBJ2-3 | 17 | TRBV11-2 | . | few | TGTGCCAGCAGCTTATTTGGGGCAGAGGCCGGCACAGATACGCAGTATTTT | CASSLFGAEAGTDTQYF